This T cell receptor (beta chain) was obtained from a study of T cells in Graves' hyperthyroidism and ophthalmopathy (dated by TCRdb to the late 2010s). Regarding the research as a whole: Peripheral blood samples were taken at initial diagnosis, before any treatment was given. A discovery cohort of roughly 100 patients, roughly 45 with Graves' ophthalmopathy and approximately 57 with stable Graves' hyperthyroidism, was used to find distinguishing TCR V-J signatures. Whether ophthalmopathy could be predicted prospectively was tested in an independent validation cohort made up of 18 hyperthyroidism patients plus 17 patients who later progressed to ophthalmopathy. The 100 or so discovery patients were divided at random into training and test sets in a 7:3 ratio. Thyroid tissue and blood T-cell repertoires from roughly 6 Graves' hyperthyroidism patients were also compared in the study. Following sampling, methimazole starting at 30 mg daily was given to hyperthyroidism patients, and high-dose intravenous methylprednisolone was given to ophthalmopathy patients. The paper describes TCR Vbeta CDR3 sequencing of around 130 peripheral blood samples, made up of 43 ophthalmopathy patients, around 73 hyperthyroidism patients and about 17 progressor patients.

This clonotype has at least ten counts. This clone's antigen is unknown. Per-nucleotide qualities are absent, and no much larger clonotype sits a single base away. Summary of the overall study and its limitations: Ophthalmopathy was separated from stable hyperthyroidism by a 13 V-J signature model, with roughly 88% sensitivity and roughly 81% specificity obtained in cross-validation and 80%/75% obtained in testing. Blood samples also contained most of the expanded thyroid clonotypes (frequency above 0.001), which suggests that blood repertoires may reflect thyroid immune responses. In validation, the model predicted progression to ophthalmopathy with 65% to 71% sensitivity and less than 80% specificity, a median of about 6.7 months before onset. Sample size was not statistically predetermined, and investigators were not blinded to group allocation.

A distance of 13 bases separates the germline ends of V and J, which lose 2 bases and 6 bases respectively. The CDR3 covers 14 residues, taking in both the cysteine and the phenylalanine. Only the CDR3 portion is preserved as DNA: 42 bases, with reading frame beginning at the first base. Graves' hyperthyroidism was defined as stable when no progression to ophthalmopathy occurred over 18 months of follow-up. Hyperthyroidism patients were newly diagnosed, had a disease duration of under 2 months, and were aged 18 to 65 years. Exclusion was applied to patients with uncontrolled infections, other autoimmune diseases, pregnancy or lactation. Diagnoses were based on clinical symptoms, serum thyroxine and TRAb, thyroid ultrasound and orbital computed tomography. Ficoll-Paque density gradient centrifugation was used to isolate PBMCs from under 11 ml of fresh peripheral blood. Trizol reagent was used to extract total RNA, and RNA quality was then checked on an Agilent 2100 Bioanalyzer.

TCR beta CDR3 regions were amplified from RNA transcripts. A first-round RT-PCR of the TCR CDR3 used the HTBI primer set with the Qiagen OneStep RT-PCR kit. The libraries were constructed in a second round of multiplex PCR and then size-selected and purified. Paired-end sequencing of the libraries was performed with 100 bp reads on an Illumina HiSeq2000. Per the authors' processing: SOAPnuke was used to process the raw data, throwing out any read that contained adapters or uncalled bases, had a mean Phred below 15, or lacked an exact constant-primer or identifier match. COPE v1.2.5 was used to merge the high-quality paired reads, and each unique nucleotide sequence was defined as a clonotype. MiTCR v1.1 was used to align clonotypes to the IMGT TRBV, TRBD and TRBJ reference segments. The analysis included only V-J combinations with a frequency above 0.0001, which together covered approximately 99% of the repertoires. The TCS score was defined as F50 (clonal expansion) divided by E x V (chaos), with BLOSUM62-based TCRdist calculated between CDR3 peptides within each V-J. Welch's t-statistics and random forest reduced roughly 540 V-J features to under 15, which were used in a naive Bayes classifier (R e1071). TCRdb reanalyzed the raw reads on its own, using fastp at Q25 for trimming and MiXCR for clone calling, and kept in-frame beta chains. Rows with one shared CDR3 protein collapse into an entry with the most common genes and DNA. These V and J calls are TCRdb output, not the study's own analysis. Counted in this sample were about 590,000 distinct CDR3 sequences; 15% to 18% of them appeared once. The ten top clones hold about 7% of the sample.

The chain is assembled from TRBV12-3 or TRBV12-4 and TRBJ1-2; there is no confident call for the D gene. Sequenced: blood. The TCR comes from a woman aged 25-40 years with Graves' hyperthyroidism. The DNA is TGTGCCAGCAGTTTAACAACGGGAGTGCATGGCTACACCTTC. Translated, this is CASSLTTGVHGYTF.